This T cell receptor (beta chain) was recovered during a study of identical twins. Overall study results and limits: Models underpredicted monozygotic twin sharing of out-of-frame TCR alpha. Rather than following the same donors, the conclusions depended on cross-sectional statistical analysis.

Unique molecular identifiers were present on the cDNA, which also gained a universal primer site by template switching. TCRdb re-called the 5' RACE reads through MiXCR, storing one row per CDR3 protein. The table records some 790,000 distinct CDR3 sequences, 18% of them present only once. Trimming took off 3 bases at V and 15 bases at J, with 12 bases between the two ends. The CDR3 is 11 amino acids. Germline-derived CDR1 and CDR2 are PRHDT and FYEKMQ (reference sequence). This clonotype was seen a few times. The antigen remains undetermined. These data were also reused for a study on T cells expressing NK-cell markers. This second report adds: Restriction of sorting to alpha-beta TCR T cells was accomplished in several experiments using an anti-gamma-delta TCR antibody.

The sequence was collected from a woman under 30 in good health. V usage is TRBV13 and J usage is TRBJ2-1, with no clear D. The specimen sequenced was PBMCs. As DNA, the CDR3 is TGTGCCAGCAGCTTTGAGCTAGTTAGGTTCTTC. Translated: CASSFELVRFF.